This TCR beta chain was obtained from a study of blood T cells in healthy people across ages. This clonotype was seen more than once but under ten times. Alongside a J-beta primer mix, a sample-barcoded 5' primer served in a second PCR lasting 7 to 11 cycles. MiXCR was run by TCRdb on the 5' RACE reads, yielding one entry per CDR3 protein. The data hold some 850,000 distinct CDR3 sequences, with under 30% observed a single time. The CDR3 contains 19 residues. Trimming at V came to 4 bases and at J to 0 bases, leaving 8 bases not matched to a gene. In germline, CDR1 is SGHDN, CDR2 FVKESK. A further study also used this sample, focusing on T cells of mothers and their children.

The receptor comes from a boy younger than 18 in good health. J is TRBJ2-1 and V is TRBV14; 14 nucleotides line up with TRBD2. Sample: blood. For the CDR3, the DNA is TGTGCCAGCAGCCCAACCGGGACTAGCGGGGGCAGCTCCTACAATGAGCAGTTCTTC. It is translated as CASSPTGTSGGSSYNEQFF.